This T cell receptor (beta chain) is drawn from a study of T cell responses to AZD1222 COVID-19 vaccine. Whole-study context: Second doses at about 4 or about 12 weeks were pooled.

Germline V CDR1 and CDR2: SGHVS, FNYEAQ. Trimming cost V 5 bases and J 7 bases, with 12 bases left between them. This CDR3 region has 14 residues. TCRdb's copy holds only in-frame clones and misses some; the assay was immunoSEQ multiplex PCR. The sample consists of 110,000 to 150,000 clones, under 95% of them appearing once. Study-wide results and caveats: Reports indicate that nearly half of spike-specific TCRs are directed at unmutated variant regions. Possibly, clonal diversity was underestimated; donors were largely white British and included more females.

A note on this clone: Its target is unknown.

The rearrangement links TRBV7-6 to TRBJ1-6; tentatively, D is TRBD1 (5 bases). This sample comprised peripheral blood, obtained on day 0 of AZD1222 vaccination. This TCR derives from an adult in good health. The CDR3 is CASSQQDLNSPLHF. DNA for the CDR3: TGTGCCAGCAGCCAACAGGACCTAAATTCACCCCTCCACTTT. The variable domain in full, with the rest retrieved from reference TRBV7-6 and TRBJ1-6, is GAGVSQSPRYKVTKRGQDVALRCDPISGHVSLYWYRQALGQGPEFLTYFNYEAQQDKSGLPNDRFSAERPEGSISTLTIQRTEQRDSAMYRCASSQQDLNSPLHFGNGTRLTVT.